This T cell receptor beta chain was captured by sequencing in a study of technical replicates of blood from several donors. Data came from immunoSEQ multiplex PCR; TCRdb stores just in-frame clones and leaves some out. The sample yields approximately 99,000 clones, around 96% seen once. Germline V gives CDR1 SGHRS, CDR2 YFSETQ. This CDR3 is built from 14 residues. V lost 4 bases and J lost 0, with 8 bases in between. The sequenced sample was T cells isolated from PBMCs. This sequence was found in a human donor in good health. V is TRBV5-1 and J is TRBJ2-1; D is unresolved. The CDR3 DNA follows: TGCGCCAGCAGCACTTCTAGCTCCTACAATGAGCAGTTCTTC. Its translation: CASSTSSSYNEQFF.